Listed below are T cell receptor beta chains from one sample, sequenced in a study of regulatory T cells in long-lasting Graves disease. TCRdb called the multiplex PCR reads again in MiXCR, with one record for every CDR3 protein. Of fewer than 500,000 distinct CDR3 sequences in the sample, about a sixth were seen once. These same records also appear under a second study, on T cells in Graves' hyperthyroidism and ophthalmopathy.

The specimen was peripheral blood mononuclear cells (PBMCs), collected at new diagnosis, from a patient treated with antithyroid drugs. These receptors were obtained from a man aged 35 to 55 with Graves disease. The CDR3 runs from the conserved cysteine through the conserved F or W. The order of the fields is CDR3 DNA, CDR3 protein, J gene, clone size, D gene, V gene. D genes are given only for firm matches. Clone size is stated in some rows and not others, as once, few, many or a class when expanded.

CDR3nt: TGTGCCAGCAGTTTCCTTACGACAGGGGGAAAACAACAGCCCCAGCATTTT
CDR3aa: CASSFLTTGGKQQPQHF
j_gene: TRBJ1-5
abundance: few
d_gene: TRBD1
v_gene: TRBV27

CDR3nt: TGTGCCAGCAGCGCCGGGACAGTGAACACTGAAGCTTTCTTT
CDR3aa: CASSAGTVNTEAFF
j_gene: TRBJ1-1
abundance: many
d_gene: TRBD1
v_gene: TRBV7-9

CDR3nt: TGTGCCAGCAGTTACTTCCAAGGTCAGCCCCAGCATTTT
CDR3aa: CASSYFQGQPQHF
j_gene: TRBJ1-5
abundance: few
d_gene: .
v_gene: TRBV6-5

CDR3nt: TGCAGCGTTGATCAGAATAACTATGGCTACACCTTC
CDR3aa: CSVDQNNYGYTF
j_gene: TRBJ1-2
abundance: few
d_gene: .
v_gene: TRBV29-1

CDR3nt: TGTGCCAGCAGCGACACCGGGACATCGGGATACAATGAGCAGTTCTTC
CDR3aa: CASSDTGTSGYNEQFF
j_gene: TRBJ2-1
abundance: .
d_gene: .
v_gene: TRBV7-2

CDR3nt: TGTGCCAGCAAGCGAGCGGGAGTGGCAGATACGCAGTATTTT
CDR3aa: CASKRAGVADTQYF
j_gene: TRBJ2-3
abundance: many
d_gene: TRBD2
v_gene: TRBV2

CDR3nt: TGTGCCAGTACACAGACTAGCGGGAGGACCTACGAGCAGTACTTC
CDR3aa: CASTQTSGRTYEQYF
j_gene: TRBJ2-7
abundance: many
d_gene: TRBD2
v_gene: TRBV2

CDR3nt: TGTGCCAGCAGTTTGCGGGAGGGCGGGAAGGGGACCCAGTACTTC
CDR3aa: CASSLREGGKGTQYF
j_gene: TRBJ2-5
abundance: few
d_gene: TRBD2
v_gene: TRBV28

CDR3nt: TGTGCCTGCCCAACGGGAGGGAACCACGAGCAGTACTTC
CDR3aa: CACPTGGNHEQYF
j_gene: TRBJ2-7
abundance: many
d_gene: TRBD2
v_gene: TRBV30

CDR3nt: TGTGCCAGCAGTTCAACTAGCGGGAGGTTGGACAATGAGCAGTTCTTC
CDR3aa: CASSSTSGRLDNEQFF
j_gene: TRBJ2-1
abundance: .
d_gene: TRBD2
v_gene: TRBV12-3/TRBV12-4

CDR3nt: TGTGCCTGGAGTGGAGGACTAGCCCTCTCCTACAATGAGCAGTTCTTC
CDR3aa: CAWSGGLALSYNEQFF
j_gene: TRBJ2-1
abundance: many
d_gene: TRBD2
v_gene: TRBV30

CDR3nt: TGCAGCGTTGTTAAGGGGTGGGGAACTGAAGCTTTCTTT
CDR3aa: CSVVKGWGTEAFF
j_gene: TRBJ1-1
abundance: .
d_gene: .
v_gene: TRBV29-1

CDR3nt: TGCAGTGCTAAGGGGGGCGAAGGGACACAAAGCAATCAGCCCCAGCATTTT
CDR3aa: CSAKGGEGTQSNQPQHF
j_gene: TRBJ1-5
abundance: few
d_gene: .
v_gene: TRBV20-1

CDR3nt: TGTGCCTGGAGTGTCGGAACAGCGGGAGTAGACGAGCAGTACTTC
CDR3aa: CAWSVGTAGVDEQYF
j_gene: TRBJ2-7
abundance: many
d_gene: TRBD2
v_gene: TRBV30

CDR3nt: TGCAGCGTTGGACGGGGATCCCAAGAGACCCAGTACTTC
CDR3aa: CSVGRGSQETQYF
j_gene: TRBJ2-5
abundance: many
d_gene: .
v_gene: TRBV29-1

CDR3nt: TGTGCCAGCAGTTTCGGGCTAGGTGAAGAGACCCAGTACTTC
CDR3aa: CASSFGLGEETQYF
j_gene: TRBJ2-5
abundance: .
d_gene: .
v_gene: TRBV12-3/TRBV12-4

CDR3nt: TGTGCCAGTAGTCGGAGGGCAGGGTACACTGAAGCTTTCTTT
CDR3aa: CASSRRAGYTEAFF
j_gene: TRBJ1-1
abundance: .
d_gene: .
v_gene: TRBV19

CDR3nt: TGTGCCAGCAGCCCTAACGTGAGGGTCTCCTACGAGCAGTACTTC
CDR3aa: CASSPNVRVSYEQYF
j_gene: TRBJ2-7
abundance: many
d_gene: .
v_gene: TRBV5-6

CDR3nt: TGTGCCACCCACCCCAGCGCGAGCTCCTACGAGCAGTACTTC
CDR3aa: CATHPSASSYEQYF
j_gene: TRBJ2-7
abundance: many
d_gene: .
v_gene: TRBV2

CDR3nt: TGTGCCATCCGGACTAGCGGGACATACAATGAGCAGTTCTTC
CDR3aa: CAIRTSGTYNEQFF
j_gene: TRBJ2-1
abundance: many
d_gene: TRBD2
v_gene: TRBV28

CDR3nt: TGTGCCAGCAGCTCACTCCCGGGACTAGCCCCCAATGAGCAGTTCTTC
CDR3aa: CASSSLPGLAPNEQFF
j_gene: TRBJ2-1
abundance: many
d_gene: TRBD2
v_gene: TRBV7-3

CDR3nt: TGTGCCATCCGGGGAGACAGGGGCTATGGCTACACCTTC
CDR3aa: CAIRGDRGYGYTF
j_gene: TRBJ1-2
abundance: many
d_gene: TRBD1
v_gene: TRBV2

CDR3nt: TGTGCCAGCAGGTCTACTAGCGGGAGGTTCTACGAGCAGTACTTC
CDR3aa: CASRSTSGRFYEQYF
j_gene: TRBJ2-7
abundance: many
d_gene: TRBD2
v_gene: TRBV28